A selection of T cell receptor beta chains follows, all from one sample in a study of blood T cell repertoires in COVID-19. Profiling relied on immunoSEQ multiplex PCR, and the TCRdb table lists in-frame clones only, not all of them. Of about 14,000 clones in the sample, more than 70% are singletons; the top ten hold 2.5% to 3.5%. Source material: peripheral blood. All receptors derive from a human donor in a cohort sampled during active COVID-19. CDR3s include the opening cysteine and the closing phenylalanine or tryptophan. Size values are once, few and many counts, or a class for expanded clones, and some rows have none.

size,J,V,CDR3
-,TRBJ1-1,TRBV6-5,CASTQTGPPEAFF
once,TRBJ2-5,TRBV15,CATSRGQGGETQYF
-,TRBJ2-6,TRBV7-2,CASSLVGGGVGTGANVLTF
-,TRBJ1-4,TRBV5-1,CASTLGTGFIEKLFF
-,TRBJ1-1,TRBV30,CAWRDRGRTEAFF
-,TRBJ2-2,TRBV4-1,CASSQEQGYGGELFF
-,TRBJ2-3,TRBV7-2,CASSPIVRATDTQYF
once,TRBJ2-3,TRBV9,CASSREWAVTDTQYF
-,TRBJ1-1,TRBV18,CASSPGTGEAFF
-,TRBJ2-1,TRBV24-1,CATSPGVQGNEQFF
-,TRBJ2-3,TRBV13,CASGFGGPTDTQYF
-,TRBJ1-3,TRBV2,CASSDEQRNTIYF
-,TRBJ1-1,TRBV11-2,CASSLEGPGRTEAFF
once,TRBJ1-1,TRBV7-8,CASGGALGAEAFF
once,TRBJ1-6,TRBV6-6,CASSYYSGNNSPLHF
-,TRBJ1-6,TRBV19,CASRAQGFNSPLHF